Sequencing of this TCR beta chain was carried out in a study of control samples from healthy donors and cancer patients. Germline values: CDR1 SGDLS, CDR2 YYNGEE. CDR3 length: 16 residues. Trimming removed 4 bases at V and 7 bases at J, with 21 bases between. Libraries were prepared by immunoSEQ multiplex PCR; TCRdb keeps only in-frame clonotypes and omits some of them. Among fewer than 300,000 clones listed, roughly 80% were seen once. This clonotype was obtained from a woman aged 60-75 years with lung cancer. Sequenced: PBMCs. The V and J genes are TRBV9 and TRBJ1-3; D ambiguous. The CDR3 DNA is TGTGCCAGCAGCCCCCTACCTTTGCGGGTTTACAACACCATATATTTT. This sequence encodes CASSPLPLRVYNTIYF.